This entry describes one T cell receptor beta chain. Looked up from germline, CDR1 is SGHRS and CDR2 is YFSETQ. V dropped 3 bases and J dropped 3; count of bases not matched to a gene: 7. The CDR3 loop spans 16 amino acids. This record comes from a study of cytomegalovirus exposure and HLA in healthy donors. PCR involved 60 Vbeta and 13 Jbeta primers. The assay was immunoSEQ multiplex PCR, and TCRdb's table has in-frame clones only and misses some. The sample carries under 200,000 clones, around 62% recorded once. V gene TRBV5-1 combines with J gene TRBJ2-1, with TRBD2 matching 9 bases. The sample comprised PBMCs. This receptor was obtained from a middle-aged man in good health and CMV-seronegative. The CDR3 coding sequence is TGCGCCAGCAGCTGGGACGGAGCGGGAGGCTACAATGAGCAGTTCTTC. Encoded protein: CASSWDGAGGYNEQFF. Based on the CDR3 plus reference TRBV5-1 and TRBJ2-1, the full variable domain is KAGVTQTPRYLIKTRGQQVTLSCSPISGHRSVSWYQQTPGQGLQFLFEYFSETQRNKGNFPGRFSGRQFSNSRSEMNVSTLELGDSALYLCASSWDGAGGYNEQFFGPGTRLTVL.